This TCR beta chain was profiled in a study of T cells in Graves' hyperthyroidism and ophthalmopathy. Researchers took RNA transcripts and amplified the TCR beta CDR3 regions from them. The HTBI set primed first-round TCR CDR3 RT-PCR. TCRdb processed the multiplex PCR reads anew with MiXCR; each CDR3 protein has one entry. The table has hundreds of thousands of distinct CDR3 sequences, 15% to 20% seen once; the top ten hold less than 4.5%. Trimming took off 7 bases at V and 0 bases at J, with 10 bases between the two ends. There are 14 residues in the CDR3. The germline gives CDR1 MGHDK, CDR2 SYGVNS. The sequenced sample consisted of blood. The rearrangement joins TRBV25-1 to TRBJ2-1; no definite D call. The receptor was derived from a woman in her twenties or thirties with Graves' hyperthyroidism. In DNA form, the CDR3 reads TGTGCCAGCATAACAGAGAGCTCCTACAATGAGCAGTTCTTC. This codes for CASITESSYNEQFF.